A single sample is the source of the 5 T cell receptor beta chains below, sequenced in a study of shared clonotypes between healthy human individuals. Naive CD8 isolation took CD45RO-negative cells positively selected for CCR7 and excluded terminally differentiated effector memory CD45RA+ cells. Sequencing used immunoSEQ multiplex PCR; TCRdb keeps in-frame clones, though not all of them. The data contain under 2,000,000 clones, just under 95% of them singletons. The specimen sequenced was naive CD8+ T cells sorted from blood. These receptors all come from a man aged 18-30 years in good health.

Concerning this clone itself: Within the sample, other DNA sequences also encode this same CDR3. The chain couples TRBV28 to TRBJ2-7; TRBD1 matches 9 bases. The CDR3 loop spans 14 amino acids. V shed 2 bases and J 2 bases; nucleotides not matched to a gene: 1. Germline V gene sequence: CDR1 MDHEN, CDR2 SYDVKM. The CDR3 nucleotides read TGTGCCAGCAGTTTAACAGGGGGCACCTACGAGCAGTACTTC. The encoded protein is CASSLTGGTYEQYF. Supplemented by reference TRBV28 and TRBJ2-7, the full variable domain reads DVKVTQSSRYLVKRTGEKVFLECVQDMDHENMFWYRQDPGLGLRLIYFSYDVKMKEKGDIPEGYSVSREKKERFSLILESASTNQTSMYLCASSLTGGTYEQYFGPGTRLTVT.

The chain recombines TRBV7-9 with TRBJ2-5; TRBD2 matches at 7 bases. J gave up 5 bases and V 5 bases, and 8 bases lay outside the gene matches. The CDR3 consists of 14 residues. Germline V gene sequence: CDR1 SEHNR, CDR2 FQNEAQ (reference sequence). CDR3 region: CASSHPHGGETQYF. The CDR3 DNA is TGTGCCAGCAGCCACCCACACGGGGGGGAGACCCAGTACTTC. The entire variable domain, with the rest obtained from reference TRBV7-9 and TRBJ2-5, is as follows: DTGVSQNPRHKITKRGQNVTFRCDPISEHNRLYWYRQTLGQGPEFLTYFQNEAQLEKSRLLSDRFSAERPKGSFSTLEIQRTEQGDSAMYLCASSHPHGGETQYFGPGTRLLVL.

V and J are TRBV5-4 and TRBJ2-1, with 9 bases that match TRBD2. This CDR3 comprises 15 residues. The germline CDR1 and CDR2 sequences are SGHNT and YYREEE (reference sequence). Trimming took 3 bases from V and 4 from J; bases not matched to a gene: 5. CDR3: CASSSSSGVYNEQFF. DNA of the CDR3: TGTGCCAGCAGCTCGTCTAGCGGGGTTTACAATGAGCAGTTCTTC.

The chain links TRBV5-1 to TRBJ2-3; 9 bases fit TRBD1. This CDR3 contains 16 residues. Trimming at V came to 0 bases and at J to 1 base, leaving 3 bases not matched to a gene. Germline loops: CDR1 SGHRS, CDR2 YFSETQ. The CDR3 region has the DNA TGCGCCAGCAGCTTGGCCACAGGGGGCGGCACAGATACGCAGTATTTT. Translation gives CASSLATGGGTDTQYF.

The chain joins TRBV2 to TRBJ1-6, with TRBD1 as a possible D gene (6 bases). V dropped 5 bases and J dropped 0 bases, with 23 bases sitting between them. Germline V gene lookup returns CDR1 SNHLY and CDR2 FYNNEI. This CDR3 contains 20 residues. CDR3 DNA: TGTGCCAGCAGTCATCCGCCAGCAGTAGACAGGAGCTCCTATAATTCACCCCTCCACTTT. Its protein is CASSHPPAVDRSSYNSPLHF. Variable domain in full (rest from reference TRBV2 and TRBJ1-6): EPEVTQTPSHQVTQMGQEVILRCVPISNHLYFYWYRQILGQKVEFLVSFYNNEISEKSEIFDDQFSVERPDGSNFTLKIRSTKLEDSAMYFCASSHPPAVDRSSYNSPLHFGNGTRLTVT.